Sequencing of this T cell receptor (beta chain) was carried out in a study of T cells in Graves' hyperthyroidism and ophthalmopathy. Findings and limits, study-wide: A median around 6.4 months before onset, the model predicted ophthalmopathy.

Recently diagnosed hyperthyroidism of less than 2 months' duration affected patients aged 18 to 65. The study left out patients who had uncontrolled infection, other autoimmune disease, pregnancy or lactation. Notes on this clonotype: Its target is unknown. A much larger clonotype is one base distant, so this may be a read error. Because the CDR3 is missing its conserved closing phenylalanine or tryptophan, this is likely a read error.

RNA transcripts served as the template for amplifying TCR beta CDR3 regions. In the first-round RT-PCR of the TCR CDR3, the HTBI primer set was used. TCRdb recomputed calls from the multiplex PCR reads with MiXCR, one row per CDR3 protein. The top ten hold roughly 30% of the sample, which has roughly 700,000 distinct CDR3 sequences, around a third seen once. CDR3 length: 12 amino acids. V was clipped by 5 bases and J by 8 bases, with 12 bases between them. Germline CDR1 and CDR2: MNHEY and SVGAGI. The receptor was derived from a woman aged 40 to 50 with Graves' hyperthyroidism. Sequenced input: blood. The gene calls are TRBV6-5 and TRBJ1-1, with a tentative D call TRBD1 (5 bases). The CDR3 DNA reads TGTGCCAGCAGTCCCGGACAATTGGAAGCTTTCTCT. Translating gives CASSPGQLEAFS.